These 13 T cell receptor beta chains were sequenced from one sample in a study of T cell responses to AZD1222 COVID-19 vaccine. Using immunoSEQ multiplex PCR, the repertoire was profiled, and TCRdb retains in-frame clones only, with some absent. The sample has approximately 140,000 clones; roughly 89% are singletons. The source material was peripheral blood, sampled on day 0 of AZD1222 vaccination. These TCRs come from an adult in good health.

The V call is TRBV5-5, the J call TRBJ1-5; D perhaps matches TRBD1 (5 bases). The CDR3 runs to 15 residues. CDR1 is SGHKS, CDR2 YYEKEE, per germline (reference sequence). Trimming cost V 0 bases and J 1 base, with 8 bases left between them. The CDR3 nucleotides read TGTGCCAGCAGCTTGGAGGGACTGAGCAATCAGCCCCAGCATTTT. The encoded protein is CASSLEGLSNQPQHF.

V usage is TRBV6-5 and J usage is TRBJ2-7, with D perhaps assigned TRBD1 or TRBD2 (5 bases each). Germline V gives CDR1 MNHEY, CDR2 SVGAGI. V gave up 10 bases and J gave up 2 bases, with 12 bases separating them. The CDR3 is made up of 12 amino acids. CDR3: CATTRTTYEQYF. The CDR3, as DNA: TGTGCCACCACTAGGACAACCTACGAGCAGTACTTC.

This clone was recorded once. The chain couples TRBV7-6 to TRBJ2-2; D not resolved. Germline CDR1 SGHVS, CDR2 FNYEAQ. CDR3 length: 13 amino acids. The V end was cut by 3 bases, the J end by 3 bases, with 5 bases between. The CDR3 sequence is CASSLRYTGELFF. The DNA of the CDR3 is TGTGCCAGCAGCTTGAGGTACACCGGGGAGCTGTTTTTT. The variable domain in full, with the rest retrieved from reference TRBV7-6 and TRBJ2-2, is GAGVSQSPRYKVTKRGQDVALRCDPISGHVSLYWYRQALGQGPEFLTYFNYEAQQDKSGLPNDRFSAERPEGSISTLTIQRTEQRDSAMYRCASSLRYTGELFFGEGSRLTVL.

Here the CDR3 reads CASSYNRGRINYGYTF. CDR3 bases: TGTGCCAGCAGCTATAACAGGGGGCGAATCAACTATGGCTACACCTTC. The rearrangement joins TRBV5-4 to TRBJ1-2; 9 bases are shared with TRBD1. Trimming removed 3 bases from V and 2 bases from J; junction bases left unmatched: 8. Germline V lookup: CDR1 SGHNT, CDR2 YYREEE (reference sequence). CDR3 length: 16 residues.

V and J are TRBV19 and TRBJ1-3; D ambiguous. Germline-derived CDR1 and CDR2 are LNHDA and SQIVND (reference sequence). V lost 5 bases, J lost 2 bases, and 13 bases lay in between. The length of the CDR3 is 15 residues. This CDR3 reads CASSSNSGTGNTIYF. In DNA form, the CDR3 reads TGTGCCAGTAGTTCAAATAGCGGCACTGGAAACACCATATATTTT.

The V and J genes are TRBV4-3 and TRBJ1-3; D is uncertain. CDR3 length: 18 residues. With 0 bases removed from V and 0 bases from J, the gap between germline ends came to 15 bases. Germline CDR1 and CDR2: LGHNA and YSLEER. CDR3 residues: CASSQEWAQRSSGNTIYF. The DNA for the CDR3 is TGCGCCAGCAGCCAAGAATGGGCCCAGAGGAGCTCTGGAAACACCATATATTTT.

The V gene is TRBV7-3, the J gene TRBJ1-2; TRBD1 might be the D (6 bases). This CDR3 comprises 13 residues. CDR1 and CDR2 from the germline V gene are SGHTA and FQGTGA. Trimming shortened V by 5 bases and J by 6 bases, and 13 bases separated the two germline ends. CDR3 DNA: TGTGCCAGCAGCCAACAGGGACTCCATGGCTACACCTTC. It is translated as CASSQQGLHGYTF.

The chain uses TRBV29-1 and TRBJ1-2; TRBD1 might be the D (5 bases). V was cut by 3 bases and J by 4 bases, with 9 bases left in between. This CDR3 is built from 12 residues. From germline, CDR1 is SQVTM and CDR2 ANQGSEA. The CDR3 region has the DNA TGCAGCGTTGAGAAGACAGCCTATGGCTACACCTTC. Protein product: CSVEKTAYGYTF.

The genes are TRBV4-3 and TRBJ1-6, with D possibly being TRBD1 (6 bases). The CDR3 has 16 residues. Germline assignment: CDR1 LGHNA and CDR2 YSLEER. V was pared by 0 bases and J by 9 bases, with 15 bases between. For the CDR3, the DNA is TGCGCCAGCAGCCAAGATGAGGGGGGGCTTAGTTCACCCCTCCACTTT. Residues: CASSQDEGGLSSPLHF.

This sequence joins TRBV27 and TRBJ2-3; 7 bases fit TRBD2. This CDR3 has 14 residues. Germline values: CDR1 MNHEY, CDR2 SMNVEV (reference sequence). Germline trimming cut 3 bases from V and 7 bases from J; bases unmatched to any gene: 7. The CDR3: CASSLLAGAYTQYF. The CDR3 DNA reads TGTGCCAGCAGTTTGCTTGCGGGAGCGTATACGCAGTATTTT.

This chain links TRBV29-1 with TRBJ2-7; no firm D call. Trimming cost V 1 base and J 2 bases, with 12 bases left between them. CDR1 and CDR2 (germline): SQVTM, ANQGSEA. The CDR3 is 14 amino acids. CDR3: CSVEVEGLAYEQYF. Written as DNA, the CDR3 is TGCAGCGTTGAAGTCGAAGGGTTAGCCTACGAGCAGTACTTC.

There are a few counts of this clone. The chain employs TRBV2 and TRBJ2-5, with D tentatively TRBD1 (6 bases). Trimming removed 7 bases from V and 1 base from J, with 13 bases in between. CDR3 length: 14 amino acids. Germline V CDR1 and CDR2: SNHLY, FYNNEI. The DNA for the CDR3 is TGTGCCAGCACATTGAGGACAGCCCAAGAGACCCAGTACTTC. This encodes CASTLRTAQETQYF. Complete variable domain (other parts from reference TRBV2 and TRBJ2-5): EPEVTQTPSHQVTQMGQEVILRCVPISNHLYFYWYRQILGQKVEFLVSFYNNEISEKSEIFDDQFSVERPDGSNFTLKIRSTKLEDSAMYFCASTLRTAQETQYFGPGTRLLVL.

V usage is TRBV19 and J usage is TRBJ1-2; D uncertain. V shed 1 base and J shed 8 bases, with 14 bases lying between them. CDR1 is LNHDA, CDR2 SQIVND, per germline (reference sequence). The CDR3 contains 14 residues. Here the CDR3 DNA reads TGTGCCAGTAGTATAGCGGGAGTGCATCGGGGCTACACCTTC. This encodes CASSIAGVHRGYTF.